These 6 T cell receptor beta chains originate from one sample sequenced in a study of identical twins. TCRdb reprocessed the 5' RACE reads with MiXCR, giving one entry per CDR3 protein. The sample yields 200,000 to 250,000 distinct CDR3 sequences, roughly an eighth seen once. The source material was memory (CD45RO+) T cells sorted from blood. The receptors stem from a woman in her late teens or twenties in good health.

This clonotype was observed a handful of times. The chain links TRBV6-5 to TRBJ1-3; TRBD1 might be the D (5 bases). Trimming took 1 base from V and 1 from J, leaving 8 bases between them. The germline V gene encodes CDR1 MNHEY and CDR2 SVGAGI. The CDR3 loop spans 15 amino acids. CDR3: CASSYLWGSGNTIYF. In DNA form, the CDR3 reads TGTGCCAGCAGTTACTTGTGGGGGTCTGGAAACACCATATATTTT.

The CDR3 nucleotides are TGTGCCAGAAACCAGGGGGGGGTGAACACTGAAGCTTTCTTT. Protein product: CARNQGGVNTEAFF. The chain carries TRBV2 and TRBJ1-1, with 7 bases that match TRBD1. Germline loops: CDR1 SNHLY, CDR2 FYNNEI. J gave up 0 bases and V 9 bases, and 7 bases lay outside the gene matches. CDR3 length equals 14 residues.

This clonotype was detected only a few times. The rearrangement uses TRBV2 and TRBJ1-4; 9 nucleotides align to TRBD1. This CDR3 contains 15 residues. Unmatched junction bases numbered 12, after V lost 6 bases and J lost 10 bases. Germline V gene sequence: CDR1 SNHLY, CDR2 FYNNEI. The CDR3 nucleotides are TGTGCCAGCAGCCGAGGACAGGGGCGTGGTGGAAAACTGTTTTTT. Protein: CASSRGQGRGGKLFF. Based on the CDR3 plus reference TRBV2 and TRBJ1-4, the full variable domain is EPEVTQTPSHQVTQMGQEVILRCVPISNHLYFYWYRQILGQKVEFLVSFYNNEISEKSEIFDDQFSVERPDGSNFTLKIRSTKLEDSAMYFCASSRGQGRGGKLFFGSGTQLSVL.

The sample holds a few counts of this clonotype. The chain carries TRBV5-5 and TRBJ1-4; a weak D match, TRBD1 (5 bases). The germline V and J ends were trimmed by 1 base and 4 bases, with 8 bases remaining between them. Germline V lookup: CDR1 SGHKS, CDR2 YYEKEE (reference sequence). The CDR3 is 14 amino acids. The CDR3 region is CASSLRGHNEKLFF. For the CDR3, the DNA is TGTGCCAGCAGCTTGCGGGGCCATAATGAAAAACTGTTTTTT.

The sample holds a few counts of this clonotype. The chain has TRBV6-1 and TRBJ1-2, with TRBD1 as a possible D gene (5 bases). V lost 4 bases and J 7 bases, leaving 13 bases between the germline ends. The CDR3 loop spans 13 amino acids. The germline V gene encodes CDR1 MNHNS and CDR2 SASEGT. Here the CDR3 reads CASSGGASLGYTF. The CDR3 DNA is TGTGCCAGCAGTGGCGGGGCCTCGCTTGGCTACACCTTC.

In this sample, this clonotype turned up a few times. The genes are TRBV5-6 and TRBJ1-2, with TRBD1 as a possible D gene (6 bases). Germline lookup yields CDR1 SGHDT and CDR2 YYEEEE. Trimming shortened V by 3 bases and J by 5 bases, and 11 bases separated the two germline ends. The CDR3 consists of 13 residues. CDR3 nucleotide sequence: TGTGCCAGCAGCTCACAGGGAAGGTATGGCTACACCTTC. Encoded protein: CASSSQGRYGYTF.